This T cell receptor beta chain originates from a study of identical twins. This clonotype has only a few counts. MiXCR was run by TCRdb on the 5' RACE reads, yielding one entry per CDR3 protein. The repertoire has 250,000 or so distinct CDR3 sequences, about 8% of them found once; the top ten carry about 3%. These data also featured in a second study, about yellow fever vaccine responses in identical twins.

What was sequenced was CD8+ T cells sorted from blood. This TCR was sampled from a woman between 18 and 30 years old in good health.

The CDR3 DNA follows: TGTGCCAGCTCCCCATGGGGTAGCGACTACGAGCAGTACTTC. It yields the protein CASSPWGSDYEQYF. The genes are TRBV18 and TRBJ2-7; tentative D call: TRBD2 (5 bases). This CDR3 has 14 amino acids. V was shortened by 6 bases and J by 3 bases, with 15 bases between the two germline ends. Germline assignment: CDR1 KGHSH and CDR2 LQKENI.